The 31 T cell receptor beta chains reported below all come from one sample, sequenced in a study of blood T cell repertoires in COVID-19. Sequencing was performed with immunoSEQ multiplex PCR; in TCRdb, only in-frame clones are kept and a portion is missing. The sample lists roughly 100,000 clones, about four fifths occurring once. The sequenced sample consisted of peripheral blood. These receptor sequences come from a man aged 55 to 70 with acute or convalescent COVID-19.

The chain is built from TRBV28 and TRBJ1-1; tentative D call: TRBD1 (5 bases). Germline assignment: CDR1 MDHEN and CDR2 SYDVKM. The CDR3 has 15 amino acids. V lost 2 bases and J 6 bases, leaving 16 bases between the germline ends. Here the CDR3 reads CASSLGYGTLPEAFF. DNA for the CDR3: TGTGCCAGCAGTTTAGGATATGGGACTCTCCCTGAAGCTTTCTTT.

This sequence joins TRBV20-1 and TRBJ2-3, with TRBD2 as a possible D gene (6 bases). V was cut by 6 bases and J by 6 bases, with 10 bases left in between. Germline CDR1 reads DFQATT; CDR2 reads SNEGSKA (reference sequence). This CDR3 has 11 amino acids. The CDR3 DNA follows: TGCAGTGCAGGCCGGGGGGATACGCAGTATTTT. Protein: CSAGRGDTQYF.

V gene TRBV15 combines with J gene TRBJ2-5, with TRBD1 matching over 7 bases. Looked up from germline, CDR1 is LNHNV and CDR2 is YYDKDF (reference sequence). The CDR3 length is 15 residues. V lost 4 bases, J lost 7 bases, and 12 bases stayed unmatched. The CDR3 DNA reads as TGTGCCACCAGCAAGGGGACAGAATCCAAGAGGACCCAGTACTTC. This translates into CATSKGTESKRTQYF.

The J gene is TRBJ2-3, the V gene TRBV3-1 (or the pseudogene TRBV3-2), with TRBD1 identical over 12 bases. The CDR3 runs to 18 residues. With 7 bases clipped from V and 3 bases from J, the junction kept 14 bases outside the gene matches. Germline-derived CDR1 and CDR2 are LGHDT and YNNKEL (reference sequence). The CDR3 loop reads CASMGTGGPLERTDTQYF. The CDR3, as DNA: TGTGCCAGCATGGGGACAGGGGGCCCCTTGGAGCGAACAGATACGCAGTATTTT.

As for this clone: A junction boundary mismatches the germline segment, possibly from a read error. The CDR3 DNA sequence: TGTGCCAGCAGTGAAATCGGGTTGTACAGGGGGCGCTTT. Translated, it gives CASSEIGLYRGRF. This chain joins TRBV2 and TRBJ1-5, with 9 bases aligning to TRBD1. The CDR3 is 13 residues long. From germline, CDR1 is SNHLY and CDR2 FYNNEI.

This clone was seen only once. This chain connects TRBV9 to TRBJ2-1, with 7 bases lining up with TRBD2. Germline CDR1 and CDR2: SGDLS and YYNGEE. V gave up 0 bases and J gave up 8 bases; unmatched junction bases: 8. The CDR3 spans 15 residues. The CDR3 here is CASSVGTSDFHEQFF. CDR3 in DNA: TGTGCCAGCAGCGTAGGCACTAGCGACTTCCATGAGCAGTTCTTC.

V is TRBV7-2 and J is TRBJ1-3; TRBD1 aligns across 7 bases. The CDR3 consists of 16 residues. Looked up from germline, CDR1 is SGHTA and CDR2 is FQGNSA. V lost 5 bases to trimming and J lost 2 bases; unmatched junction nucleotides: 9. The DNA for the CDR3 is TGTGCCAGCAGCCTAAGTCCGGGACAGACTGGAAACACCATATATTTT. It specifies CASSLSPGQTGNTIYF.

This sequence joins TRBV6-5 and TRBJ1-5; 11 bases map to TRBD1. Per germline, CDR1 MNHEY and CDR2 SVGAGI. The junction had 5 bases not matched to a gene; V was cut back by 6 bases and J by 7 bases. The CDR3 has 14 residues. The CDR3 DNA reads as TGTGCCAGCAGCCGCCGGACAGGGGGCCAGCCCCAGCATTTT. Translation gives CASSRRTGGQPQHF.

The CDR3 reads CASSLDLGVADTQYF. The CDR3 DNA sequence: TGTGCCAGCAGCTTAGATCTCGGGGTAGCAGATACGCAGTATTTT. This chain uses TRBV11-3 with TRBJ2-3, with D possibly being TRBD2 (5 bases). Germline V gene data show CDR1 as SGHNT and CDR2 as YENEEA. V lost 0 bases, J lost 4 bases, and 11 bases lay in between. The length of the CDR3 is 15 residues.

The rearrangement links TRBV4-1 to TRBJ1-1; D call uncertain. Trimming took 4 bases from V and 4 from J, leaving 13 bases between them. The germline gives CDR1 MGHRA, CDR2 YSYEKL. This CDR3 spans 14 amino acids. CDR3 bases: TGCGCCAGCAGCCTTGGCCCCAGAAGCACTGAAGCTTTCTTT. This codes for CASSLGPRSTEAFF.

The chain uses TRBV6-2 or TRBV6-3 and TRBJ2-2; D is unclear. V dropped 3 bases and J dropped 3 bases, with 5 bases sitting between them. The CDR3 contains 13 residues. The germline gives CDR1 MNHEY, CDR2 SVGEGT. The CDR3 here is CASSYQYTGELFF. CDR3 nucleotide sequence: TGTGCCAGCAGTTATCAATACACCGGGGAGCTGTTTTTT.

V usage is TRBV7-9 and J usage is TRBJ1-2; D might be TRBD1 (6 bases). V was shortened by 0 bases and J by 7 bases, with 15 bases between the two germline ends. Germline V gives CDR1 SEHNR, CDR2 FQNEAQ (reference sequence). The CDR3 covers 15 residues. The CDR3 sequence is CASSLAGRGKGGYTF. CDR3 coding DNA: TGTGCCAGCAGCTTAGCGGGCAGGGGAAAGGGTGGCTACACCTTC.

The CDR3 region is CASSYSGRTQGYTF. The DNA of the CDR3 is TGTGCCAGCAGTTACTCAGGGAGGACACAGGGCTACACCTTC. This sequence joins TRBV6-5 and TRBJ1-2, with D possibly being TRBD1 (5 bases). The V gene's germline CDR1 is MNHEY and CDR2 SVGAGI. This CDR3 contains 14 residues. V lost 0 bases, J lost 8 bases, and 13 bases lay in between.

V is TRBV11-3 and J is TRBJ2-5; D gene ambiguous. The CDR3 is 14 amino acids. Trimming removed 5 bases from V and 1 base from J, with 11 bases in between. Germline loops: CDR1 SGHNT, CDR2 YENEEA. CDR3 in amino acids: CASSPRLPQETQYF. CDR3 in DNA: TGTGCCAGCAGCCCGCGACTCCCCCAAGAGACCCAGTACTTC.

Only one count was recorded for this clone. The junction shows a germline mismatch at one end, possibly a read error. This chain links TRBV7-7 with TRBJ2-2; TRBD2 matches at 11 bases. The V gene's germline CDR1 is SSHAT and CDR2 FNYEAQ (reference sequence). CDR3 length equals 14 residues. The CDR3 loop is CASSRSGRAGELFF. In nucleotides, the CDR3 is TGTGCTAGCAGCCGTAGCGGGAGGGCCGGGGAGCTGTTTTTT.

The V and J genes are TRBV7-2 and TRBJ2-4; possibly TRBD1 for D (6 bases). The V end was cut by 5 bases, the J end by 1 base, with 18 bases between. The CDR3 runs 17 residues. Germline V gives CDR1 SGHTA, CDR2 FQGNSA. The CDR3 nucleotides read TGTGCCAGCAGCCCACAGGGATGGCGCTCCGCCAAAAACATTCAGTACTTC. Translation gives CASSPQGWRSAKNIQYF.

The chain recombines TRBV14 with TRBJ1-2, with 11 bases matching TRBD1. Germline V gene sequence: CDR1 SGHDN, CDR2 FVKESK. The CDR3 sequence is 15 residues long. V lost 4 bases to trimming and J lost 6 bases; unmatched junction nucleotides: 7. DNA of the CDR3: TGTGCCAGCAGCCCGTGGACAGGGGGCGCCCATGGCTACACCTTC. Translated, it gives CASSPWTGGAHGYTF.

The chain has TRBV5-4 and TRBJ2-3, with 8 bases that match TRBD2. J gave up 2 bases and V 3 bases, and 11 bases lay outside the gene matches. This CDR3 has 17 amino acids. Looked up from germline, CDR1 is SGHNT and CDR2 is YYREEE (reference sequence). As DNA, the CDR3 is TGTGCCAGCAGCTCCTTCTTGCTAGCGGGCCCCACAGATACGCAGTATTTT. Its translation is CASSSFLLAGPTDTQYF.

V usage is TRBV11-3 and J usage is TRBJ1-3; 9 nucleotides align to TRBD1. This CDR3 has 16 amino acids. Germline V CDR1 and CDR2: SGHNT, YENEEA. J gave up 4 bases and V 5 bases, and 9 bases lay outside the gene matches. The CDR3 coding sequence is TGTGCCAGCAGCGCCCGACAGGGGGTCTCCGGAAACACCATATATTTT. As protein: CASSARQGVSGNTIYF.

The chain is built from TRBV6-5 and TRBJ2-2, with D tentatively TRBD1 (6 bases). The germline gives CDR1 MNHEY, CDR2 SVGAGI. The germline V and J ends were trimmed by 6 bases and 9 bases, with 20 bases remaining between them. The CDR3 consists of 15 residues. The CDR3 protein is CASRTPRGAGRELFF. CDR3 DNA: TGTGCCAGCAGAACCCCCAGGGGTGCTGGGAGGGAGCTGTTTTTT.

The chain employs TRBV5-1 and TRBJ1-3, with unresolved D. Germline V CDR1 and CDR2: SGHRS, YFSETQ. The length of the CDR3 is 15 residues. The V end lost 0 bases, the J end lost 2 bases, and 9 bases lay between the germline ends. CDR3 amino acids: CASSLAIGAGNTIYF. The CDR3 DNA reads TGCGCCAGCAGCTTGGCCATCGGAGCTGGAAACACCATATATTTT. Drawing the rest from reference TRBV5-1 and TRBJ1-3, the complete variable domain is KAGVTQTPRYLIKTRGQQVTLSCSPISGHRSVSWYQQTPGQGLQFLFEYFSETQRNKGNFPGRFSGRQFSNSRSEMNVSTLELGDSALYLCASSLAIGAGNTIYFGEGSWLTVV.

The V call is TRBV6-6, the J call TRBJ1-4; D is perhaps TRBD1 (5 bases). The V end was cut by 5 bases, the J end by 1 base, with 8 bases between. This CDR3 comprises 14 residues. CDR1 MNHNY and CDR2 SVGAGI come from the germline V gene (reference sequence). The CDR3 nucleotides read TGTGCCAGCAGTCGCCAGGGAACTAATGAAAAACTGTTTTTT. As protein: CASSRQGTNEKLFF.

V and J are TRBV5-1 and TRBJ2-1; a weak D match, TRBD1 (5 bases). Trimming removed 3 bases from V and 0 bases from J, with 10 bases in between. The CDR3 contains 15 residues. Germline V CDR1 and CDR2: SGHRS, YFSETQ. The CDR3, as DNA: TGCGCCAGCAGCTCCAGGGAACTCTCCTACAATGAGCAGTTCTTC. Amino acids: CASSSRELSYNEQFF. The full variable domain, in which reference TRBV5-1 and TRBJ2-1 provide the parts outside the CDR3, is KAGVTQTPRYLIKTRGQQVTLSCSPISGHRSVSWYQQTPGQGLQFLFEYFSETQRNKGNFPGRFSGRQFSNSRSEMNVSTLELGDSALYLCASSSRELSYNEQFFGPGTRLTVL.

The rearrangement joins TRBV5-1 to TRBJ1-5; TRBD1 might be the D (6 bases). V shed 0 bases and J shed 4 bases, with 17 bases lying between them. Germline CDR1 reads SGHRS; CDR2 reads YFSETQ. This CDR3 has 17 amino acids. The CDR3 DNA reads as TGCGCCAGCAGCTTGGGTGTAGGAGACAGGCCTAATCAGCCCCAGCATTTT. Protein product: CASSLGVGDRPNQPQHF.

This clone was picked up one time. The chain is built from TRBV7-9 and TRBJ2-3; the match to TRBD2 covers 8 bases. The CDR3 loop spans 16 amino acids. Germline assignment: CDR1 SEHNR and CDR2 FQNEAQ (reference sequence). Germline trimming cut 5 bases from V and 5 bases from J; bases unmatched to any gene: 12. In nucleotides, the CDR3 is TGTGCCAGCAGCACGAGCGGGAGAGAGAGTAGAGATACGCAGTATTTT. Translating gives CASSTSGRESRDTQYF. Looking up the rest from reference TRBV7-9 and TRBJ2-3 gives the full variable domain: DTGVSQNPRHKITKRGQNVTFRCDPISEHNRLYWYRQTLGQGPEFLTYFQNEAQLEKSRLLSDRFSAERPKGSFSTLEIQRTEQGDSAMYLCASSTSGRESRDTQYFGPGTRLTVL.

The chain employs TRBV5-1 and TRBJ2-3; 9 bases line up with TRBD1. The trim removed 3 bases at V and 5 bases at J, leaving 4 bases unmatched. CDR3 length equals 14 residues. The germline V gene encodes CDR1 SGHRS and CDR2 YFSETQ. CDR3 region: CASSSQGARDTQYF. The CDR3 DNA follows: TGCGCCAGCAGCTCACAGGGGGCGAGAGATACGCAGTATTTT.

The chain is built from TRBV5-1 and TRBJ1-6; D might be TRBD1 (5 bases). Germline V gene lookup returns CDR1 SGHRS and CDR2 YFSETQ. V shed 5 bases and J shed 7 bases, with 10 bases lying between them. The CDR3 extends over 13 amino acids. As DNA, the CDR3 is TGCGCCAGCAGAGACAGTCGGAATTCACCCCTCCACTTT. It is translated as CASRDSRNSPLHF. Combining the CDR3 with reference TRBV5-1 and TRBJ1-6 gives the whole variable domain KAGVTQTPRYLIKTRGQQVTLSCSPISGHRSVSWYQQTPGQGLQFLFEYFSETQRNKGNFPGRFSGRQFSNSRSEMNVSTLELGDSALYLCASRDSRNSPLHFGNGTRLTVT.

This chain's CDR3 is CASSRLETQYF. The CDR3 DNA follows: TGTGCCAGCAGTCGTTTGGAGACCCAGTACTTC. The rearrangement links TRBV3-1 (or the pseudogene TRBV3-2) to TRBJ2-5; D gene unclear. V lost 6 bases, J lost 5 bases, and 7 bases lay in between. In germline, CDR1 is LGHDT, CDR2 YNNKEL (reference sequence). The CDR3 consists of 11 residues.

The chain carries TRBV6-5 and TRBJ2-7; 8 bases line up with TRBD1. The CDR3 has 15 amino acids. Germline V CDR1 and CDR2: MNHEY, SVGAGI. Germline trimming cut 5 bases from V and 0 bases from J; bases unmatched to any gene: 6. CDR3 sequence (DNA): TGTGCCAGCAGTCGGACAGGGCGAAGCTCCTACGAGCAGTACGTC. Its protein product is CASSRTGRSSYEQYV.

As to this clone: At one of its ends the junction is not consistent with the germline gene, which may arise from a read error. V gene TRBV6-5 combines with J gene TRBJ1-2; D perhaps matches TRBD1 (6 bases). The CDR3 extends over 13 amino acids. Germline-derived CDR1 and CDR2 are MNHEY and SVGAGI. The CDR3 spells CASRPGHGYGHTF. In nucleotides, the CDR3 is TGTGCCAGCAGACCGGGACACGGCTATGGCCACACCTTC.

The chain couples TRBV7-6 to TRBJ1-4, with TRBD1 matching over 7 bases. V dropped 3 bases and J dropped 2; count of bases not matched to a gene: 15. Germline-derived CDR1 and CDR2 are SGHVS and FNYEAQ. The CDR3 is made up of 19 amino acids. CDR3 in DNA: TGTGCCAGCAGCTTTGGGAATACAGGGGATCTGAGGACTAATGAAAAACTGTTTTTT. Translated, it gives CASSFGNTGDLRTNEKLFF.